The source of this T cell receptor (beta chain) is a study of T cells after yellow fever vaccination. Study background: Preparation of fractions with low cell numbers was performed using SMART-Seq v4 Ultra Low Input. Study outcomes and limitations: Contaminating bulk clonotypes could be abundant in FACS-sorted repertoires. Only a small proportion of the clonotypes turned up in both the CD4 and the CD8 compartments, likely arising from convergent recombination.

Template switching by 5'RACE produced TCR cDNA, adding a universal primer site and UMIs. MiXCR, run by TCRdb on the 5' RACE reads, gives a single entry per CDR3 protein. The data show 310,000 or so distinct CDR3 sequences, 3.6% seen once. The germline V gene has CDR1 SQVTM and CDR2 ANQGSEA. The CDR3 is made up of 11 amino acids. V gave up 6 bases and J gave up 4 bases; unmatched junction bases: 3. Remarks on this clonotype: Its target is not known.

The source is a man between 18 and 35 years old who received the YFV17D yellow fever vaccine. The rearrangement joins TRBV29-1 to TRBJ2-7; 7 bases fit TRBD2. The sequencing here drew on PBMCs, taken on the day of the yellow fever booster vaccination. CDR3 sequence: CSVSGGYEQYF. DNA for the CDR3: TGCAGCGTGTCGGGGGGATACGAGCAGTACTTC.